The T cell receptor beta chain under discussion was sequenced for a study of cytomegalovirus exposure and HLA in healthy donors. Overall study findings and caveats: As a later analysis showed, several of the most significant clusters appeared to be linked to common viral pathogens. There were reportedly fewer N-insertions in an Asian-associated ancestry cluster than the roughly 670-donor mean, in a later analysis.

On this clone itself: Its specificity is not known.

It was with 60 Vbeta and 13 Jbeta primers that the PCR ran. Assay: immunoSEQ multiplex PCR; the TCRdb copy retains only in-frame clones and omits some. The table lists over 85,000 clones, less than 80% of them singletons. The sequenced sample consisted of PBMCs. The clonotype comes from a man in his forties in good health and CMV-seronegative.

As DNA, the CDR3 is TGTGCCAGCAGCCCAAGACTAGCGGGAGGGCCCTTTACCTACGAGCAGTACTTC. This translates into CASSPRLAGGPFTYEQYF. This chain uses TRBV11-2 with TRBJ2-7, with 14 nucleotides matching TRBD2. The CDR3 has 18 amino acids. CDR1 and CDR2 from the germline V gene are SGHAT and FQNNGV. Trimming cost V 5 bases and J 2 bases; bases outside gene matches: 11.